This note documents a single T cell receptor (beta chain) sequence. The sample originates from a study of OX40 agonist ivuxolimab in advanced cancers. Overall study context: Of the participants, approximately 40% had some prior anti-PD-1, anti-PD-L1 or anti-CTLA-4 therapy, which was allowed. Three patients responded partially, comprising one with hepatocellular carcinoma and two with cutaneous melanoma.

TCRdb keeps only in-frame clones here, not all; method: immunoSEQ multiplex PCR. The table has nearly 35,000 clones, about nine tenths seen once; the top ten hold around 35%. CDR3 length equals 15 residues. Germline values: CDR1 MNHEY, CDR2 SMNVEV (reference sequence). Trimming took off 7 bases at V and 6 bases at J, with 19 bases between the two ends. The chain combines TRBV27 with TRBJ1-5, with TRBD1 as a possible D gene (5 bases). This clonotype originated in an adult with an advanced solid tumor such as melanoma, head and neck, liver or kidney cancer. The sequencing here drew on CD4+ or CD8+ T cells sorted from blood, taken in a trial of the OX40 agonist ivuxolimab. The CDR3 region is CASKMAAGISQPQHF. The CDR3 DNA is TGTGCCAGCAAGATGGCGGCAGGGATAAGTCAGCCCCAGCATTTT.